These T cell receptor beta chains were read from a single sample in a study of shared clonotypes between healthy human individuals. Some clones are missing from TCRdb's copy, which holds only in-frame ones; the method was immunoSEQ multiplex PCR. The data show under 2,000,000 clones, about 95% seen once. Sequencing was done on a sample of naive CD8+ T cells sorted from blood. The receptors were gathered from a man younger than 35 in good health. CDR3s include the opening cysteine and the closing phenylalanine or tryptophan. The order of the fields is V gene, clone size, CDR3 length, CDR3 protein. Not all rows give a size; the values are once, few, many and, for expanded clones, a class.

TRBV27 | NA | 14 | CASSRDGSSYEQYF
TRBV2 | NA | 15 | CASSSGTTNTDTQYF
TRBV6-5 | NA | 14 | CASSPGGAYQPQHF
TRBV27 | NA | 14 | CASSFGGGNSPLHF
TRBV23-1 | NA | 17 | CASRQVGGVPHTGELFF
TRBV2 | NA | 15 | CASDSPEASSYEQYF
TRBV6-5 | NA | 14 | CASSPGVLPLEQFF
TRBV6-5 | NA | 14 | CASSYSGSTDTQYF
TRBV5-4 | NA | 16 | CAVLPLDSSFNYGYTF
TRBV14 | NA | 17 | CASSQDLPHTDSYEAFF
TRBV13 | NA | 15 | CASSKLADNTGELFF
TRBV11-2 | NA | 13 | CASSSHGGSEQYF
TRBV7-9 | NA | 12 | CASSLGGTQQYF
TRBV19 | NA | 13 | CASSEGSPYEQYF
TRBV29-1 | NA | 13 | CSVVPTSSYEQYF
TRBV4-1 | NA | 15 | CASSPSSGGTGELFF
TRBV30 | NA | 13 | CAWSVGTNYGYTF
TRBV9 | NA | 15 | CASSVRGLGTDTQYF
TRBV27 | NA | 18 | CASSLFSGAASSYNEQFF
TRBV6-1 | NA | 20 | CASSEVRKGRLSSSGNTIYF
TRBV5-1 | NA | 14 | CASSSMGQQETQYF
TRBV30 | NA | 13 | CAWSFGNSYEQYF
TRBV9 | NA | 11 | CASSVSEGLFF
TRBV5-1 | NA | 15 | CASSLGAPSTDTQYF
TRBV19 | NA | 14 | CASSSGTGSYEQYF
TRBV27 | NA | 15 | CASSLTGQENYEQYF
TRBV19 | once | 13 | CASRDYSNQPQHF
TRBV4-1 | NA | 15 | CASSHGPGNNYGYTF
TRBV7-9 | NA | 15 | CASSKQGSSGNTIYF
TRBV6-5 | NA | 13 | CASSSGTGYEQYF
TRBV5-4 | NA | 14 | CASSFWDNIETQYF
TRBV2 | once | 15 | CANNLRDRSDNEQFF
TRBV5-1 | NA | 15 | CASSSGQGAWTEAFF
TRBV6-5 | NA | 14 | CASSSPESSYEQYF
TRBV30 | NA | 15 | CAWSEGTDMNTEAFF
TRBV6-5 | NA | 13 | CASSPFRADTQYF
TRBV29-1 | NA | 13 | CSVRSGSGYEQYF
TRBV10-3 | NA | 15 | CAISAGTTNTGELFF
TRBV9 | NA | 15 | CASSPRGSGANVLTF
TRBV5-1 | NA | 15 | CASRPNPGPTYEQYF
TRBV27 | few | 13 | CASSLPTGREAFF
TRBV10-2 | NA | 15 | CASASGTRSTDTQYF
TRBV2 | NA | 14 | CASIWDRDYNEQFF